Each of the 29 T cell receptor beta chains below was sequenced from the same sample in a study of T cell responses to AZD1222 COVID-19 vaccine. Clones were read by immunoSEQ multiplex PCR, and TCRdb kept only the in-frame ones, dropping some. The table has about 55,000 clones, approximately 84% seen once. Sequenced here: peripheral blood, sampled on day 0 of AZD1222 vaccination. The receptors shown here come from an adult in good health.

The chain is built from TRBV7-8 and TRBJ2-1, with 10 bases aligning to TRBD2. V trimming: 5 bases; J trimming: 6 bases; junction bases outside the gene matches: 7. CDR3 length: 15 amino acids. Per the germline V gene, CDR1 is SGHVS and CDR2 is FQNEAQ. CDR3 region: CASSRDWTSGNEQFF. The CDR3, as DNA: TGTGCCAGCAGCCGAGATTGGACTAGCGGCAATGAGCAGTTCTTC.

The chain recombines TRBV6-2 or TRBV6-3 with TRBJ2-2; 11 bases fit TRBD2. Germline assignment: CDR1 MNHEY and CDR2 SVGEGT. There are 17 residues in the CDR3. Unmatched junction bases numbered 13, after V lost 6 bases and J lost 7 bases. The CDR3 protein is CASSPGTSGSRGGELFF. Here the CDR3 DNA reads TGTGCCAGCAGCCCTGGAACTAGCGGGAGTAGGGGCGGGGAGCTGTTTTTT.

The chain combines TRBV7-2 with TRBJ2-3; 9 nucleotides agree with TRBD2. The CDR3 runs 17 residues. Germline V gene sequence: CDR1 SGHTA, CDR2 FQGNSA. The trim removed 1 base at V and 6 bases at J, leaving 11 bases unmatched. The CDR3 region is CASSLEISGRHEDTQYF. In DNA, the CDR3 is TGTGCCAGCAGCTTAGAGATCAGCGGGAGGCATGAGGATACGCAGTATTTT.

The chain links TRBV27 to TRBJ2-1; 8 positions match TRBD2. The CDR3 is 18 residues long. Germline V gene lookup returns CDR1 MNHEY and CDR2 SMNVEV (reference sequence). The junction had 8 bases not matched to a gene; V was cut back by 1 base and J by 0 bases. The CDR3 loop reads CASSLYIGGTSSYNEQFF. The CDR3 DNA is TGTGCCAGCAGTTTATATATCGGGGGGACTAGCTCCTACAATGAGCAGTTCTTC.

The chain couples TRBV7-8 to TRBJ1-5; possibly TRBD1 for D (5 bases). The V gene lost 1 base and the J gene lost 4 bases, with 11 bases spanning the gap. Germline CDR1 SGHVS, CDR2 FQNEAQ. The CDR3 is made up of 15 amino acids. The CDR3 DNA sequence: TGTGCCAGCAGCTTAGGTGGGACCACAAATCAGCCCCAGCATTTT. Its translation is CASSLGGTTNQPQHF.

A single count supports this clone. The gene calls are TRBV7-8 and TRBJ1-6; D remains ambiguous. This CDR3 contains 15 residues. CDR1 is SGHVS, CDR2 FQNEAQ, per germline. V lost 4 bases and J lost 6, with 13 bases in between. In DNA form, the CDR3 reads TGTGCCAGCAGCTCTCTTGGAACAGTTAATTCACCCCTCCACTTT. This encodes CASSSLGTVNSPLHF.

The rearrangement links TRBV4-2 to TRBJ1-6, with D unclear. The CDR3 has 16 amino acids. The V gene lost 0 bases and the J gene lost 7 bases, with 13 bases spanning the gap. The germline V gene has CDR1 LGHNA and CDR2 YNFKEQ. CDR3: CASSQDNQPANSPLHF. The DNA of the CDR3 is TGTGCCAGCAGCCAAGATAATCAGCCAGCAAATTCACCCCTCCACTTT.

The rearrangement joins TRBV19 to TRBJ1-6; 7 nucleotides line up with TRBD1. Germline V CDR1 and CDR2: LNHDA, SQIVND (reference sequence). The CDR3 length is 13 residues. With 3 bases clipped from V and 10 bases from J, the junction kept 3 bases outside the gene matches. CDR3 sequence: CASSITGESPLHF. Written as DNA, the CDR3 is TGTGCCAGTAGTATCACAGGGGAATCACCCCTCCACTTT.

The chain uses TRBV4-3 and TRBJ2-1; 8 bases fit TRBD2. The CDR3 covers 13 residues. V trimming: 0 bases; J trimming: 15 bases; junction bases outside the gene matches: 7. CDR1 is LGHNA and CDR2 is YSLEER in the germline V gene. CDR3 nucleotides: TGCGCCAGCAGCCAAGATAAAGCGGGAGTTAGGTTCTTC. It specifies CASSQDKAGVRFF.

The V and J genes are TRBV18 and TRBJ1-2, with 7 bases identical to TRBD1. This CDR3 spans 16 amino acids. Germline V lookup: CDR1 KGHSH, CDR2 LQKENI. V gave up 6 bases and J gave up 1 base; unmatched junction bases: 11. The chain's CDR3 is CASSLRQGLVNYGYTF. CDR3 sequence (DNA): TGTGCCAGCTCCCTCCGACAGGGATTAGTTAACTATGGCTACACCTTC.

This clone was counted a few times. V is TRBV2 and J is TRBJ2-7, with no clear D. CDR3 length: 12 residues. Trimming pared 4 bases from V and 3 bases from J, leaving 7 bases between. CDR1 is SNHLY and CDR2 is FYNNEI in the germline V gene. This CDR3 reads CASSGTGYEQYF. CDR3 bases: TGTGCCAGCAGTGGGACGGGCTACGAGCAGTACTTC.

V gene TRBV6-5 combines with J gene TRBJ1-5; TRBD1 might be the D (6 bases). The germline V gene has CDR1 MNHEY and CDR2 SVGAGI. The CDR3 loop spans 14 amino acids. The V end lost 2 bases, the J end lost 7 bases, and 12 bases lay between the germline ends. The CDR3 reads CASSYGAGVQPQHF. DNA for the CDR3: TGTGCCAGCAGTTACGGGGCAGGGGTACAGCCCCAGCATTTT.

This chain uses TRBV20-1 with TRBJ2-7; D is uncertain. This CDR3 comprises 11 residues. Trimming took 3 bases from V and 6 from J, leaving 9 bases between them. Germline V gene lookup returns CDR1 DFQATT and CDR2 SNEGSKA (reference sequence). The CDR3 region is CSASGSAEQYF. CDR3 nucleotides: TGCAGTGCTAGTGGATCGGCCGAGCAGTACTTC.

CDR3 in amino acids: CATSSGTSANYGYTF. DNA of the CDR3: TGTGCCACCAGCAGTGGGACATCCGCTAACTATGGCTACACCTTC. This chain joins TRBV15 and TRBJ1-2; weak D call: TRBD1 (6 bases). V was shortened by 3 bases and J by 0 bases, with 11 bases between the two germline ends. Germline CDR1 reads LNHNV; CDR2 reads YYDKDF (reference sequence). This CDR3 contains 15 residues.

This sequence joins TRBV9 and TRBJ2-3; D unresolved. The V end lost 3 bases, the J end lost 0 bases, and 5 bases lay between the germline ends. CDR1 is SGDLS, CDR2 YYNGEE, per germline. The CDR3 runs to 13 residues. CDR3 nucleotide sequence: TGTGCCAGCAGCGCTCTAAGCACAGATACGCAGTATTTT. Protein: CASSALSTDTQYF.

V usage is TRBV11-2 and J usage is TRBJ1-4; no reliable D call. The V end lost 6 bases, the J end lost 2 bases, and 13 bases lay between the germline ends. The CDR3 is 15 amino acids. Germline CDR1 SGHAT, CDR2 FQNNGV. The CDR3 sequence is CASRKIDTTNEKLFF. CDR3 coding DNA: TGTGCCAGCAGAAAAATCGACACCACTAATGAAAAACTGTTTTTT.

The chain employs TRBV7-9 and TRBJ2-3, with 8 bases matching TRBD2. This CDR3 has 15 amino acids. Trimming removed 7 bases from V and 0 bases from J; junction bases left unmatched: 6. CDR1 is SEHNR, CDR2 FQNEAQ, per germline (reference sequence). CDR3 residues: CASTLGGASTDTQYF. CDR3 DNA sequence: TGTGCCAGCACCCTCGGGGGGGCGAGCACAGATACGCAGTATTTT.

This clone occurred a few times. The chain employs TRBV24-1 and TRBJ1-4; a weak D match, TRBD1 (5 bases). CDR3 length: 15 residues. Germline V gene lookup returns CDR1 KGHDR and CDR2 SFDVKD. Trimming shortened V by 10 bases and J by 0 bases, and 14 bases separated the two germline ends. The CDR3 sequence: CATSGRGSTNEKLFF. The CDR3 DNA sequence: TGTGCCACAAGCGGTAGGGGATCAACTAATGAAAAACTGTTTTTT.

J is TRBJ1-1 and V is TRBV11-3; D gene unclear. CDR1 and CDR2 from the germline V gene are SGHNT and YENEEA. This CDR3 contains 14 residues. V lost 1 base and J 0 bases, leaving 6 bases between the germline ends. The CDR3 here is CASSLAGVNTEAFF. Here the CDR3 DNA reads TGTGCCAGCAGCTTAGCCGGAGTGAACACTGAAGCTTTCTTT.

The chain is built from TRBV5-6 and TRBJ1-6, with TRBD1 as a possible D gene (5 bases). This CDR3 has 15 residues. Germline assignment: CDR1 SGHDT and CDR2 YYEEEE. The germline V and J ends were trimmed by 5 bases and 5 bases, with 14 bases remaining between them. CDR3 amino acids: CASSSPGRDNSPLHF. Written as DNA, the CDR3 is TGTGCCAGCAGTTCTCCGGGACGGGATAATTCACCCCTCCACTTT.

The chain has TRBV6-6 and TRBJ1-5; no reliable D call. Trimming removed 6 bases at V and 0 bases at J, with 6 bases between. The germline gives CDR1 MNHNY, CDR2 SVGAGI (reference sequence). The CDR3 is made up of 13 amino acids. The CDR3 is CASRLDSNQPQHF. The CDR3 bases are TGTGCCAGCAGGTTAGATAGCAATCAGCCCCAGCATTTT.

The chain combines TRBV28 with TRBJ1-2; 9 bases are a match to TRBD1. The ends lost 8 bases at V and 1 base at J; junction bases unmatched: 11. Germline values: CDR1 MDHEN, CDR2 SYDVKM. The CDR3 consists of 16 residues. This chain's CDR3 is CASQWGGTGLNYGYTF. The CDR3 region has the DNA TGTGCCAGCCAATGGGGAGGGACAGGGCTTAACTATGGCTACACCTTC.

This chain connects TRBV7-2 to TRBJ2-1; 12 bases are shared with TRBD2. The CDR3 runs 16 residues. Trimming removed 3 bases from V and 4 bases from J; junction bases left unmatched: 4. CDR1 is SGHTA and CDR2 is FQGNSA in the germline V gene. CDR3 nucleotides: TGTGCCAGCAGCTTCCCGGGACTAGCGGGTTACAATGAGCAGTTCTTC. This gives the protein CASSFPGLAGYNEQFF.

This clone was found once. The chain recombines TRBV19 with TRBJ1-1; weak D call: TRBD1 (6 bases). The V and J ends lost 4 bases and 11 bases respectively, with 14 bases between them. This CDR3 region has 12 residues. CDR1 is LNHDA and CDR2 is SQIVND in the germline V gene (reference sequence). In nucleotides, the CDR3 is TGTGCCAGTAGTAAAATCACAGGGAGGGCTTTCTTT. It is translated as CASSKITGRAFF. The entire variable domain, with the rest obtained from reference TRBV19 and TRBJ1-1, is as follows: DGGITQSPKYLFRKEGQNVTLSCEQNLNHDAMYWYRQDPGQGLRLIYYSQIVNDFQKGDIAEGYSVSREKKESFPLTVTSAQKNPTAFYLCASSKITGRAFFGQGTRLTVV.

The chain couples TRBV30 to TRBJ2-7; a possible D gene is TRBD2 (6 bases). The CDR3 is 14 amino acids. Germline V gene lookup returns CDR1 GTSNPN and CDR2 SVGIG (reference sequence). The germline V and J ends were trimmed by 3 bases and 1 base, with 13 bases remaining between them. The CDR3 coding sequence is TGTGCCTGGAGGGCGGGACTGACATCCTACGAGCAGTACTTC. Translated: CAWRAGLTSYEQYF.

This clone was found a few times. CDR3 DNA sequence: TGTGCCAGCAGCTTAGAAAGACAGGGAGGTGAGCAGTTCTTC. Protein sequence: CASSLERQGGEQFF. This sequence joins TRBV11-3 and TRBJ2-1, with D possibly TRBD1 on 7 matching bases. The CDR3 has 14 amino acids. With 0 bases removed from V and 9 bases from J, the gap between germline ends came to 12 bases. Germline CDR1 is SGHNT and CDR2 is YENEEA.

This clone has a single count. The CDR3 here is CSASGQIEAFF. Here the CDR3 DNA reads TGCAGTGCTAGTGGGCAGATTGAAGCTTTCTTT. V gene TRBV20-1 combines with J gene TRBJ1-1; no definite D call. Germline CDR1 is DFQATT and CDR2 is SNEGSKA (reference sequence). Trimming pared 3 bases from V and 7 bases from J, leaving 9 bases between. This CDR3 comprises 11 residues.

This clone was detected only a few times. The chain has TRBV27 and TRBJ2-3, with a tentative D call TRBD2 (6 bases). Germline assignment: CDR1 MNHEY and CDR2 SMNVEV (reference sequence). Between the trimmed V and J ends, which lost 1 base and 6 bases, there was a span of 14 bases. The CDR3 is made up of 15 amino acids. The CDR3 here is CASSLLGGAGDTQYF. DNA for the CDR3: TGTGCCAGCAGTTTATTAGGTGGGGCGGGGGATACGCAGTATTTT.

In nucleotides, the CDR3 is TGTGCCAGCAGCTCGGGGGGGCGGAGGGCCCACAATGAGCAGTTCTTC. Translated, it gives CASSSGGRRAHNEQFF. J is TRBJ2-1 and V is TRBV5-8, with 8 bases that match TRBD2. The CDR3 has 16 amino acids. The germline V gene has CDR1 SGHTS and CDR2 YDEGEE. Unmatched junction bases numbered 10, after V lost 3 bases and J lost 5 bases.